A selection of T cell receptor beta chains follows, all from one sample in a study of T cell responses to AZD1222 COVID-19 vaccine. The repertoire was sequenced with immunoSEQ multiplex PCR; TCRdb's copy has only in-frame clones and lacks some. The sample records around 170,000 clones, around 93% being singletons. The sample was peripheral blood, taken on day 0 of AZD1222 vaccination. The source of these receptors is an adult in good health. The CDR3 runs from the conserved cysteine through the conserved F or W. The D gene is left open where the match is weak. Clone size appears in some rows only: once, few, many, or a class for an expanded clone.

j_call	v_call	clone_size	d_call	cdr3_aa	cdr3_nt
TRBJ1-2	TRBV6-5	.	.	CAALLAGSYGYTF	TGTGCCGCCCTTTTGGCGGGGAGCTATGGCTACACCTTC
TRBJ1-2	TRBV4-1	.	TRBD1	CASSQPTGGDGYTF	TGCGCCAGCAGCCAACCGACAGGGGGCGATGGCTACACCTTC
TRBJ2-3	TRBV11-3	.	.	CASSLEEALDTQYF	TGTGCCAGCAGCTTGGAAGAGGCCCTAGATACGCAGTATTTT
TRBJ2-1	TRBV14	.	.	CASSHLREQFF	TGTGCCAGCAGCCATCTCCGCGAGCAGTTCTTC
TRBJ1-5	TRBV10-3	.	.	CAISEVGQPQHF	TGTGCCATCAGTGAGGTAGGGCAGCCCCAGCATTTT
TRBJ1-1	TRBV2	.	.	CASSEGVNTEAFF	TGTGCCAGCAGTGAAGGGGTGAACACTGAAGCTTTCTTT
TRBJ1-1	TRBV5-1	.	TRBD1	CASSSDRGRAEAFF	TGCGCCAGCAGCTCGGACAGGGGGCGAGCAGAAGCTTTCTTT
TRBJ2-2	TRBV29-1	.	TRBD1	CSVGAQGATGELFF	TGCAGCGTTGGAGCGCAGGGGGCCACCGGGGAGCTGTTTTTT
TRBJ1-2	TRBV5-4	.	TRBD1	CASSYPDRAHGYTF	TGTGCCAGCAGCTACCCGGACAGGGCCCATGGCTACACCTTC
TRBJ2-7	TRBV28	.	.	CASTRSYEQYF	TGTGCCAGCACCCGGAGCTACGAGCAGTACTTC
TRBJ1-2	TRBV28	.	.	CASRETGQGLTGYTF	TGTGCCAGCAGGGAAACGGGTCAGGGCCTTACTGGCTACACCTTC
TRBJ2-1	TRBV21-1	.	.	CASSKGGIPYNEQFF	TGTGCCAGCAGCAAGGGGGGAATCCCCTACAATGAGCAGTTCTTC
TRBJ2-7	TRBV10-2	few	TRBD2	CASSGGGAVRYF	TGCGCCAGCAGTGGCGGGGGGGCCGTACGGTACTTC
TRBJ1-2	TRBV25-1	once	.	CASSGGAYGYTF	TGTGCCAGCAGTGGGGGGGCCTATGGCTACACCTTC
TRBJ2-5	TRBV14	.	TRBD2	CASSQDEAGRASIDETQYF	TGTGCCAGCAGCCAAGATGAGGCCGGGAGGGCCTCAATCGATGAGACCCAGTACTTC
TRBJ1-5	TRBV2	once	.	CASSWLQGSQPQHF	TGTGCCAGCAGTTGGTTACAGGGAAGTCAGCCCCAGCATTTT
TRBJ1-2	TRBV30	.	.	CAWSVRGALAYGYTF	TGTGCCTGGAGTGTTAGGGGGGCGCTGGCCTATGGCTACACCTTC
TRBJ2-7	TRBV6-5	.	.	CASSPPRARSYEQYF	TGTGCCAGCAGTCCCCCCCGGGCACGGTCCTACGAGCAGTACTTC
TRBJ1-2	TRBV11-2	.	TRBD1	CASSSSRAGGNGYTF	TGTGCCAGCAGCTCCTCGAGGGCAGGGGGGAATGGCTACACCTTC
TRBJ2-1	TRBV7-2	.	.	CASSLDSGAANERQFF	TGTGCCAGCAGCTTAGATTCGGGAGCCGCCAATGAGAGACAGTTCTTC
TRBJ2-1	TRBV7-3	.	TRBD2	CASSSRGTSGNNEQFF	TGTGCCAGCAGCTCGCGCGGGACTAGCGGAAACAATGAGCAGTTCTTC
TRBJ1-1	TRBV10-1	.	.	CASSLTGYLNTEAFF	TGCGCCAGCAGCCTCACAGGGTACCTGAACACTGAAGCTTTCTTT
TRBJ1-4	TRBV7-2	.	.	CASSSTGTGNEKLFF	TGTGCCAGCAGCTCCACCGGGACCGGGAATGAAAAACTGTTTTTT
TRBJ2-7	TRBV24-1	few	.	CATSEGLAPYEQYF	TGTGCCACCAGTGAGGGACTGGCCCCCTACGAGCAGTACTTC
TRBJ1-1	TRBV5-1	.	.	CASSPEAGTEAFF	TGCGCCAGCAGCCCGGAGGCCGGGACGGAAGCTTTCTTT
TRBJ1-1	TRBV7-6	.	.	CASSSDPRRGNTEAFF	TGTGCCAGCAGCTCCGACCCCCGGCGAGGGAACACTGAAGCTTTCTTT
TRBJ2-7	TRBV7-9	.	.	CASSVRAYEQYF	TGTGCCAGCAGCGTCAGGGCGTACGAGCAGTACTTC
TRBJ2-6	TRBV5-5	.	TRBD1	CASSQGQGAGANVLTF	TGTGCCAGCAGCCAGGGACAGGGGGCTGGGGCCAACGTCCTGACTTTC
TRBJ2-1	TRBV3-1/TRBV3-2	.	TRBD2	CASSRREGRYNEQFF	TGTGCCAGCAGCCGGCGGGAGGGCCGTTACAATGAGCAGTTCTTC
TRBJ2-5	TRBV29-1	.	.	CSVDLTGGETQYF	TGCAGCGTTGATTTGACAGGCGGGGAGACCCAGTACTTC
TRBJ2-7	TRBV10-1	.	TRBD2	CASSRTSGTYEQYF	TGCGCCAGCAGTAGGACTAGCGGGACCTACGAGCAGTACTTC
TRBJ1-6	TRBV6-5	.	.	CASSYARSPQPLHF	TGTGCCAGCAGTTATGCCCGGTCTCCCCAACCCCTCCACTTT
TRBJ1-4	TRBV28	.	.	CASSGLNEKLFF	TGTGCCAGCAGTGGACTGAATGAAAAACTGTTTTTT
TRBJ1-4	TRBV5-4	.	.	CASSLDSNEKLFF	TGTGCCAGCAGCCTCGACTCTAATGAAAAACTGTTTTTT
TRBJ1-4	TRBV28	.	.	CASSFSGRSNEKLFF	TGTGCCAGCAGTTTTTCAGGGCGGTCTAATGAAAAACTGTTTTTT
TRBJ2-4	TRBV21-1	.	.	CASSKDRNIQYF	TGTGCCAGCAGCAAAGACAGGAACATTCAGTACTTC
TRBJ1-4	TRBV28	.	.	CASSLGGATNEKLFF	TGTGCCAGCAGTTTGGGGGGGGCAACTAATGAAAAACTGTTTTTT
TRBJ1-2	TRBV7-3	.	.	CASSLGVPGYGYTF	TGTGCCAGCAGCTTAGGCGTTCCTGGGTATGGCTACACCTTC
TRBJ2-2	TRBV19	once	TRBD2	CAIGGSGTGELFF	TGTGCCATCGGGGGGTCAGGGACCGGGGAGCTGTTTTTT
TRBJ2-7	TRBV2	.	.	CASIPDRTTYEQYF	TGTGCCAGCATCCCGGACAGAACTACCTACGAGCAGTACTTC
TRBJ1-1	TRBV28	.	.	CASVGQKNTEAFF	TGTGCCAGCGTGGGGCAGAAGAACACTGAAGCTTTCTTT
TRBJ1-3	TRBV10-2	.	.	CASSGLETRSGNTIYF	TGCGCCAGCAGTGGTTTGGAGACCCGCTCTGGAAACACCATATATTTT
TRBJ1-3	TRBV5-5	.	.	CASSQHSGRAGNTIYF	TGTGCCAGCAGCCAACACTCGGGACGAGCTGGAAACACCATATATTTT
TRBJ1-5	TRBV28	.	.	CASKLGNQPQHF	TGTGCCAGCAAACTCGGCAATCAGCCCCAGCATTTT
TRBJ1-5	TRBV27	.	.	CASSSLGWQPQHF	TGTGCCAGCAGTTCTCTGGGGTGGCAGCCCCAGCATTTT
TRBJ2-1	TRBV18	.	TRBD1	CASSQGASHYNEQFF	TGTGCCAGCTCTCAGGGGGCTAGTCACTACAATGAGCAGTTCTTC
TRBJ1-1	TRBV28	.	.	CASSFSLNTEAFF	TGTGCCAGCAGTTTTAGCCTGAACACTGAAGCTTTCTTT
TRBJ2-5	TRBV10-1	.	.	CASSPTIWDQETQYF	TGCGCCAGCAGCCCGACGATATGGGACCAAGAGACCCAGTACTTC
TRBJ1-2	TRBV5-4	.	TRBD1	CASSRPGQGFPHGYTF	TGTGCCAGCAGCAGACCGGGACAGGGTTTCCCTCATGGCTACACCTTC
TRBJ1-2	TRBV6-5	.	.	CASSYSPTDYYGYTF	TGTGCCAGCAGTTACTCCCCGACAGATTACTATGGCTACACCTTC
TRBJ2-1	TRBV28	.	.	CASTSLGHNEQFF	TGTGCCAGCACATCTCTAGGGCACAATGAGCAGTTCTTC
TRBJ2-5	TRBV7-2	.	.	CASSTGFSFQETQYF	TGTGCCAGCAGTACAGGGTTTTCGTTCCAAGAGACCCAGTACTTC
TRBJ2-7	TRBV4-1	.	TRBD1	CASSQAGYGTGFGGEQYF	TGCGCCAGCAGCCAAGCAGGTTACGGGACAGGGTTTGGTGGCGAGCAGTACTTC